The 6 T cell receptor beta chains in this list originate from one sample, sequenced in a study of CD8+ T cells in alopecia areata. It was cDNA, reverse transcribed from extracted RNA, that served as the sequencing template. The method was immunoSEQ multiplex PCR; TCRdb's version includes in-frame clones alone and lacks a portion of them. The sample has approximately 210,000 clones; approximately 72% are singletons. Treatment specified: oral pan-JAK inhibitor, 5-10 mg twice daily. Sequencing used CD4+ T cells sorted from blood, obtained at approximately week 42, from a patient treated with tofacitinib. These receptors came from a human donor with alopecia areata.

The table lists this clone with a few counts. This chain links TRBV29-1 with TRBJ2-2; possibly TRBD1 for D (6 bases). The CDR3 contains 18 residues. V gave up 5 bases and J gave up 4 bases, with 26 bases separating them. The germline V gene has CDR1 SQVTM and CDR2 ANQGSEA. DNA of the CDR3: TGCAGCGTTACCCTGAACCCACCTTCAGGGGCGTCCACCGGGGAGCTGTTTTTT. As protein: CSVTLNPPSGASTGELFF.

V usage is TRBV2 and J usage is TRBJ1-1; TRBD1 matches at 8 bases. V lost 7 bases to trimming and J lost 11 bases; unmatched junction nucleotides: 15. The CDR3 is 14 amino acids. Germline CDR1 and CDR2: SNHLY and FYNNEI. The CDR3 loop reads CASKDRTGTGLAFF. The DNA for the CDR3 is TGTGCCAGCAAGGATAGGACAGGGACAGGTTTGGCTTTCTTT.

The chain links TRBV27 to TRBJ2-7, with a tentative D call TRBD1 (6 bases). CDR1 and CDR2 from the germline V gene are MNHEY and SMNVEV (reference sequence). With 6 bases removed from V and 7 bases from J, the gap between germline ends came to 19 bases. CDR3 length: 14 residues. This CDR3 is CASRQTGFIDEQYF. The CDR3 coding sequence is TGTGCCAGCAGACAAACAGGGTTCATCGATGAGCAGTACTTC.

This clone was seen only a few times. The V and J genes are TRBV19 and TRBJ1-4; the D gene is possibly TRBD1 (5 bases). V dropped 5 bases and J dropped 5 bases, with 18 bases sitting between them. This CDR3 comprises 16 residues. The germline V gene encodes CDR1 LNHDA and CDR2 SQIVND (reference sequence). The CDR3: CASSGGVFGGNEKLFF. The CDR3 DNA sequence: TGTGCCAGTAGTGGGGGAGTTTTTGGAGGAAATGAAAAACTGTTTTTT.

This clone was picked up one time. Here the CDR3 DNA reads TGCAGCGTTGGCCAGGGCGTCTCGGGTGGCTACACCTTC. It specifies CSVGQGVSGGYTF. This rearrangement joins TRBV29-1 to TRBJ1-2, with D perhaps TRBD1 (5 bases). Deletions cut 4 bases from V and 7 bases from J, with 16 bases between. Germline CDR1 is SQVTM and CDR2 is ANQGSEA. CDR3 length: 13 residues. Using reference TRBV29-1 and TRBJ1-2 for the parts outside the CDR3, the full variable domain is SAVISQKPSRDICQRGTSLTIQCQVDSQVTMMFWYRQQPGQSLTLIATANQGSEATYESGFVIDKFPISRPNLTFSTLTVSNMSPEDSSIYLCSVGQGVSGGYTFGSGTRLTVV.

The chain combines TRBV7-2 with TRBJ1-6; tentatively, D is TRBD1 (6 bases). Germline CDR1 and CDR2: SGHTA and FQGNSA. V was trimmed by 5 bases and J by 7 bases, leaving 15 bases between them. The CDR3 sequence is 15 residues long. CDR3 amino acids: CASSGQQSGNSPLHF. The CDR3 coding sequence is TGTGCCAGCAGCGGACAGCAATCGGGGAATTCACCCCTCCACTTT. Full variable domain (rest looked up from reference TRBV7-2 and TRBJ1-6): GAGVSQSPSNKVTEKGKDVELRCDPISGHTALYWYRQSLGQGLEFLIYFQGNSAPDKSGLPSDRFSAERTGGSVSTLTIQRTQQEDSAVYLCASSGQQSGNSPLHFGNGTRLTVT.